The clone carrying this TCR beta chain was detected a few times. The library targeted TCRbeta and was prepared with unique molecular identifiers. TCRdb fed the PCR reads into MiXCR, producing one record per CDR3 protein. The sample carries about 980,000 distinct CDR3 sequences, about 29% recorded once. This CDR3 comprises 14 residues. The V gene's germline CDR1 is SGHRS and CDR2 YFSETQ. Deletions cut 6 bases from V and 3 bases from J, with 13 bases between. The data were obtained in a study of T-cell reconstitution after alpha-beta-depleted transplantation in children. Specimen: PBMCs, mostly from graft donor cells, collected 360 days after TCRalphabeta/CD19-depleted stem cell transplant. The chain employs TRBV5-1 and TRBJ2-1, with D tentatively TRBD1 or TRBD2 (5 bases each). The source is a boy under two years old who had a stem cell transplant for SCID, so the T cells may come from the graft donor. The CDR3 region is CASKSGQGYNEQFF. The CDR3 DNA is TGCGCCAGCAAATCGGGGCAGGGCTACAATGAGCAGTTCTTC.